This T cell receptor beta chain was sequenced during a study of blood T cell repertoires in COVID-19. In germline, CDR1 is MNHEY, CDR2 SMNVEV (reference sequence). The CDR3 runs to 16 residues. The V end lost 8 bases, the J end lost 4 bases, and 24 bases lay between the germline ends. The repertoire was sequenced with immunoSEQ multiplex PCR; TCRdb's copy has only in-frame clones and lacks some. The repertoire holds 200,000 to 300,000 clones, with approximately 86% as singletons. Sequenced: peripheral blood. J is TRBJ2-7 and V is TRBV27, with a tentative D call TRBD2 (6 bases). This clonotype originated in a man aged 25 to 40 with active or convalescent COVID-19. The CDR3 sequence: CASSSGVAGINYEQYF. The CDR3 nucleotides read TGTGCCAGCTCTTCGGGCGTGGCGGGGATAAATTACGAGCAGTACTTC.